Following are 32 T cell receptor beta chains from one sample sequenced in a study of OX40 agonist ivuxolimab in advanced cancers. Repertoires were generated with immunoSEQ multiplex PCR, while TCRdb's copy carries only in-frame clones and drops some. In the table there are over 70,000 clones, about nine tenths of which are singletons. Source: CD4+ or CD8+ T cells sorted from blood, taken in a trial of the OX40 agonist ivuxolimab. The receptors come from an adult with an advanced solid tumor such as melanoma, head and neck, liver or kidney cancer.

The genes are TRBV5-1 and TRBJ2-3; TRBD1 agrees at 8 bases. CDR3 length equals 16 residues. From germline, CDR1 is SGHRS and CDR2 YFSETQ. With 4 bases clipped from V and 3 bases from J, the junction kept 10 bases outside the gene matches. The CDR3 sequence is CASSTLPGQATDTQYF. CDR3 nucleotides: TGCGCCAGCAGCACCTTACCGGGACAGGCGACAGATACGCAGTATTTT.

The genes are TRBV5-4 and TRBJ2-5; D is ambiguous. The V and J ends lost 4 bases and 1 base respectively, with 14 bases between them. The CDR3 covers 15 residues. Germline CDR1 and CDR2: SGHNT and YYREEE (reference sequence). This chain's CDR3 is CASSHPTAPQETQYF. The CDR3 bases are TGTGCCAGCAGCCATCCCACAGCCCCCCAAGAGACCCAGTACTTC.

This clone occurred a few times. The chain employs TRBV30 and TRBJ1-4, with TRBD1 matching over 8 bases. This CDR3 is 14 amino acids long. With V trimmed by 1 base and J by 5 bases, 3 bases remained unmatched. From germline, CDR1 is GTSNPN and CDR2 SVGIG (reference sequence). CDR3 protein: CAWSGQGANEKLFF. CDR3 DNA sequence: TGTGCCTGGAGTGGCCAGGGGGCGAATGAAAAACTGTTTTTT.

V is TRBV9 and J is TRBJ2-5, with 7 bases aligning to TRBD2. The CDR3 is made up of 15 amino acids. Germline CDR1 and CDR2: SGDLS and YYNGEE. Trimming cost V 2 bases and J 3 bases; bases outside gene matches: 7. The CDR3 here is CASSVGVGGEETQYF. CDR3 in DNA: TGTGCCAGCAGCGTCGGGGTGGGAGGGGAAGAGACCCAGTACTTC.

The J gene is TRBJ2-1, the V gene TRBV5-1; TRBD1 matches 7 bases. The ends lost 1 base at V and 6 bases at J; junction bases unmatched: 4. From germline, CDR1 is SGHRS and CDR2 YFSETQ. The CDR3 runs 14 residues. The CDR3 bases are TGCGCCAGCAGCTTGACAGGGGTGTTCAATGAGCAGTTCTTC. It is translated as CASSLTGVFNEQFF.

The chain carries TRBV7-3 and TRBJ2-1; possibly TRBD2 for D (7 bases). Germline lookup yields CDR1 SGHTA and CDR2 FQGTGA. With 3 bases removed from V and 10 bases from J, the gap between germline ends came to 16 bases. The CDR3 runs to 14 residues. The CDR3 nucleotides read TGTGCCAGCAGCTTCCGGGGGGCGCCACGGGAGCAGTTCTTC. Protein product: CASSFRGAPREQFF.

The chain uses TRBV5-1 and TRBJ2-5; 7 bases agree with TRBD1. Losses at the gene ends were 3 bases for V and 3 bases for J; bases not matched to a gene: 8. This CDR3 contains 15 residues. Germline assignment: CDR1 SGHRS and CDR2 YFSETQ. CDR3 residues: CASSYRGPEEETQYF. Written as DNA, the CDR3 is TGCGCCAGCAGCTACAGGGGACCCGAAGAAGAGACCCAGTACTTC.

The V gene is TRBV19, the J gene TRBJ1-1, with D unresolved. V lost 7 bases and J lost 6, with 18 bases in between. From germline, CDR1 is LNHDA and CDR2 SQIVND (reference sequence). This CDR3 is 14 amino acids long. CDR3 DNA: TGTGCCAGTACTAGGGCAGGAGAGTTCGCTGAAGCTTTCTTT. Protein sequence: CASTRAGEFAEAFF.

Written as DNA, the CDR3 is TGTGCCTGGATTGGGGGGCCGAGGACTGAAGCTTTCTTT. The encoded protein is CAWIGGPRTEAFF. This sequence joins TRBV30 and TRBJ1-1; a possible D gene is TRBD1 (6 bases). The germline V gene has CDR1 GTSNPN and CDR2 SVGIG (reference sequence). The CDR3 loop spans 13 amino acids. Trimming shortened V by 4 bases and J by 5 bases, and 14 bases separated the two germline ends.

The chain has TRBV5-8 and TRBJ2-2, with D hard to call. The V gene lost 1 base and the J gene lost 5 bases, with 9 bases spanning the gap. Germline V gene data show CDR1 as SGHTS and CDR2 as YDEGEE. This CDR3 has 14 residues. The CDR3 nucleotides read TGTGCCAGCAGCTTGATCCACGTAACCGGGGAGCTGTTTTTT. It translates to CASSLIHVTGELFF.

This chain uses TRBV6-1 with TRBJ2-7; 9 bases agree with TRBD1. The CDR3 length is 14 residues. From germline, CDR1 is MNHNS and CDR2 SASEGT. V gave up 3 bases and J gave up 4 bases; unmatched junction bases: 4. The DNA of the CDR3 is TGTGCCAGCAGTGACGGGGACAGGGAGTACGAGCAGTACTTC. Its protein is CASSDGDREYEQYF.

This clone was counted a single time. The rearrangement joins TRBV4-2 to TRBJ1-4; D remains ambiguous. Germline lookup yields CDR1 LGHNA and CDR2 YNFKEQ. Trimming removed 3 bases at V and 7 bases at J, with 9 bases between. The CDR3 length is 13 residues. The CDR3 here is CASSHGSVEKLFF. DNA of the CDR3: TGTGCCAGCAGCCACGGTTCTGTTGAAAAACTGTTTTTT.

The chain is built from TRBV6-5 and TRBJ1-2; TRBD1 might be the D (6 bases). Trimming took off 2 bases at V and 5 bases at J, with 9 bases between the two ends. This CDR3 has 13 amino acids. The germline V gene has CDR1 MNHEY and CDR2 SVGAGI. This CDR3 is CASSYGGEYGYTF. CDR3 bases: TGTGCCAGCAGTTACGGGGGCGAGTATGGCTACACCTTC.

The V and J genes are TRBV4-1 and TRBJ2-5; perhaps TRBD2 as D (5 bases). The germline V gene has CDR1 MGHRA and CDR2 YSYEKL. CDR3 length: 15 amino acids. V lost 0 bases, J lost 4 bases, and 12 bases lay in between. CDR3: CASSQDVSRGETQYF. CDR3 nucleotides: TGCGCCAGCAGCCAAGATGTTAGCCGGGGAGAGACCCAGTACTTC.

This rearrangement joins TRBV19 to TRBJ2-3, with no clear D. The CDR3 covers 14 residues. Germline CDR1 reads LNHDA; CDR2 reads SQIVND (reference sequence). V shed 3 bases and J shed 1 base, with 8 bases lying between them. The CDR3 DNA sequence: TGTGCCAGTAGTATCGTGCAACGCACAGATACGCAGTATTTT. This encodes CASSIVQRTDTQYF.

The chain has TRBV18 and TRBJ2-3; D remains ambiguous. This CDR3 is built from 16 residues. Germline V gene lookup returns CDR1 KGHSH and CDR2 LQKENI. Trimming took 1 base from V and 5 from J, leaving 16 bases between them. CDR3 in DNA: TGTGCCAGCTCACCACTATTCCGACCCGAGGAAGATACGCAGTATTTT. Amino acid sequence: CASSPLFRPEEDTQYF.

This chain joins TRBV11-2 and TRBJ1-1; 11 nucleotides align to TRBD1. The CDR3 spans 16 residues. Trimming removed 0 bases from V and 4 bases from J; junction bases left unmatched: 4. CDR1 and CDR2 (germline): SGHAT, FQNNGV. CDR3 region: CASSLDGTGGGTEAFF. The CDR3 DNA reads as TGTGCCAGCAGCTTAGATGGGACAGGGGGGGGCACTGAAGCTTTCTTT.

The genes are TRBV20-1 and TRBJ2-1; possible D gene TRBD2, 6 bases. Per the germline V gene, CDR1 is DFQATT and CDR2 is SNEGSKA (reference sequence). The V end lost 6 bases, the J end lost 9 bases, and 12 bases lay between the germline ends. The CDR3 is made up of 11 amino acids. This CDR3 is CSARTSFEQFF. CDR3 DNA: TGCAGTGCCAGAACTAGCTTTGAGCAGTTCTTC.

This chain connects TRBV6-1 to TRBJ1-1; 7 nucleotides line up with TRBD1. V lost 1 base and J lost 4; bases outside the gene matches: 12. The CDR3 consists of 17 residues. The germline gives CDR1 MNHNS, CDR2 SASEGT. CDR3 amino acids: CASSEGTGLVKRTEAFF. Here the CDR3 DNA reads TGTGCCAGCAGTGAAGGGACAGGCCTCGTCAAGCGCACTGAAGCTTTCTTT.

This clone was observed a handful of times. The CDR3 protein is CASSKGTNEKLFF. Written as DNA, the CDR3 is TGCGCCAGCAGCAAGGGAACTAATGAAAAACTGTTTTTT. This chain connects TRBV5-1 to TRBJ1-4; no firm D call. Per the germline V gene, CDR1 is SGHRS and CDR2 is YFSETQ. The CDR3 contains 13 residues. V lost 4 bases, J lost 1 base, and 5 bases lay in between.

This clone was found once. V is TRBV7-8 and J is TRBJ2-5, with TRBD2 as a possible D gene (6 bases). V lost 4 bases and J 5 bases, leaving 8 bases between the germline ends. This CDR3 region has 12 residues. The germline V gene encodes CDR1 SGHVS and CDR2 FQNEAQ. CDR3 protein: CASSWAGETQYF. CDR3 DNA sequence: TGTGCCAGCAGCTGGGCGGGGGAGACCCAGTACTTC.

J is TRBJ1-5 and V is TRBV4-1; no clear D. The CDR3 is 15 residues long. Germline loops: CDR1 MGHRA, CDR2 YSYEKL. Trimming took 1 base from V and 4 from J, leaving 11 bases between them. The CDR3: CASSQVWGKNQPQHF. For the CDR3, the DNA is TGCGCCAGCAGCCAAGTCTGGGGAAAAAATCAGCCCCAGCATTTT.

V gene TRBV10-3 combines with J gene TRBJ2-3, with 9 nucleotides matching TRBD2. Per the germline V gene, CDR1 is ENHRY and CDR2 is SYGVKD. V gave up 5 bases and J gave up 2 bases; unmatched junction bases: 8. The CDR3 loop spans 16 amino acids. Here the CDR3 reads CAISPLLAGVTDTQYF. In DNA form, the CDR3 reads TGTGCCATCAGTCCGCTACTAGCGGGCGTCACAGATACGCAGTATTTT.

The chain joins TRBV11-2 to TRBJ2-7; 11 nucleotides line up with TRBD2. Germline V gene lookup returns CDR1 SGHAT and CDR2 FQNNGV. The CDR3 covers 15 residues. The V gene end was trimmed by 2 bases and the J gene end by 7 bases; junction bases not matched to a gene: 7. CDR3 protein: CASSLMLAGGGEQYF. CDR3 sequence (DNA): TGTGCCAGCAGCTTAATGCTAGCGGGAGGAGGGGAGCAGTACTTC.

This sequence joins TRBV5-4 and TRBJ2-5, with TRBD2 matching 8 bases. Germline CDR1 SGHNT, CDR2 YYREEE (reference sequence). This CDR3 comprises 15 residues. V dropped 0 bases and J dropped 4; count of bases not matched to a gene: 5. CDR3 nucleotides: TGTGCCAGCAGCTTGGAAGCGGGAGTATCAGAGACCCAGTACTTC. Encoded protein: CASSLEAGVSETQYF.

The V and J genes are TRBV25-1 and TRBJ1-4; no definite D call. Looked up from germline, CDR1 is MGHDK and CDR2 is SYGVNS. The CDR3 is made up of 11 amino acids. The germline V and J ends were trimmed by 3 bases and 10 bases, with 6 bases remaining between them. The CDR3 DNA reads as TGTGCCAGCAGTGACCTGGGAAAACTGTTTTTT. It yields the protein CASSDLGKLFF.

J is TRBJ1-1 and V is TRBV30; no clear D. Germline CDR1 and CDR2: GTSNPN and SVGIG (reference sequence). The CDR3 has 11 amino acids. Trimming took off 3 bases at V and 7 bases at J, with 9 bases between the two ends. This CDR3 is CAWRFRSEAFF. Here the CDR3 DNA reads TGTGCCTGGAGGTTCCGGAGTGAAGCTTTCTTT.

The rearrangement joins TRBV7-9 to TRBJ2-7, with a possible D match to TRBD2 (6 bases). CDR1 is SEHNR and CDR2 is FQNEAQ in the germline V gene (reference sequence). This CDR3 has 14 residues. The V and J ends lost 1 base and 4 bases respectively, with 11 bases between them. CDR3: CASSLGGTPYEQYF. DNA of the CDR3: TGTGCCAGCAGCTTAGGCGGGACTCCTTACGAGCAGTACTTC.

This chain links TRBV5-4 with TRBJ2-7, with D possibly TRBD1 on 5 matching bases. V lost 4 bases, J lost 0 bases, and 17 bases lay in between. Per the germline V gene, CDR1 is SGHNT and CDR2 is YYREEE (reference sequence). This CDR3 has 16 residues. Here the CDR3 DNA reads TGTGCCAGCAGCCAGGTTGACAGCCTCAGCTCCTACGAGCAGTACTTC. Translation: CASSQVDSLSSYEQYF. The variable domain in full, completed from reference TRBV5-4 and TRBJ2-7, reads ETGVTQSPTHLIKTRGQQVTLRCSSQSGHNTVSWYQQALGQGPQFIFQYYREEENGRGNFPPRFSGLQFPNYSSELNVNALELDDSALYLCASSQVDSLSSYEQYFGPGTRLTVT.

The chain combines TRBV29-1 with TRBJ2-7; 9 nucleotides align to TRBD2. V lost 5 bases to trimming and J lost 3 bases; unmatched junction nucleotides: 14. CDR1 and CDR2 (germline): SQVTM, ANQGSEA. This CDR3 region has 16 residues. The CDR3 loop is CSVFGAGGVLGYEQYF. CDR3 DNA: TGCAGCGTTTTCGGGGCGGGGGGGGTTCTCGGCTACGAGCAGTACTTC.

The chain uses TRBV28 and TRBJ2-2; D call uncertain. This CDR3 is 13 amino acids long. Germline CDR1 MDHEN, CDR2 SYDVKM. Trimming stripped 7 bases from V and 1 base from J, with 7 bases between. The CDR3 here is CASIDQNTGELFF. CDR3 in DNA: TGTGCCAGCATTGACCAGAACACCGGGGAGCTGTTTTTT.

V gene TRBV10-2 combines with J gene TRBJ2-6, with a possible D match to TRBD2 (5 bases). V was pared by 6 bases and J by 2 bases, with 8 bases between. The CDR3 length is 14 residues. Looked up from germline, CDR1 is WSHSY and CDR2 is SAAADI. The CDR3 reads CASRGAAGANVLTF. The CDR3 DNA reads TGCGCCAGCAGGGGAGCGGCTGGGGCCAACGTCCTGACTTTC.